The 14 T cell receptor beta chains reported below all come from one sample, sequenced in a study of OX40 agonist ivuxolimab in advanced cancers. Method: immunoSEQ multiplex PCR; TCRdb's copy keeps in-frame clones and lacks some. The profile shows 3,000 to 3,500 clones, approximately 84% of them singletons. Sequenced material: CD4+ or CD8+ T cells sorted from blood, taken in a trial of the OX40 agonist ivuxolimab. Every receptor here comes from an adult with an advanced solid tumor such as melanoma, head and neck, liver or kidney cancer.

The V call is TRBV4-2, the J call TRBJ1-4; no definite D call. V dropped 0 bases and J dropped 9 bases, with 14 bases sitting between them. The V gene's germline CDR1 is LGHNA and CDR2 YNFKEQ. CDR3 length: 15 amino acids. In DNA, the CDR3 is TGTGCCAGCAGCCAAGAAAAGCCACTGGTGAAAAAACTGTTTTTT. It yields the protein CASSQEKPLVKKLFF.

This chain joins TRBV7-9 and TRBJ2-3; 12 bases are shared with TRBD2. Per germline, CDR1 SEHNR and CDR2 FQNEAQ (reference sequence). The length of the CDR3 is 16 residues. The V and J ends lost 5 bases and 3 bases, in that order; junction bases with no gene match: 6. The CDR3 bases are TGTGCCAGCAGCGCGACTAGCGGGAGCTTTACAGATACGCAGTATTTT. Residues: CASSATSGSFTDTQYF.

The rearrangement joins TRBV5-1 to TRBJ2-1; D call uncertain. The length of the CDR3 is 12 residues. Trimming cost V 2 bases and J 9 bases, with 9 bases left between them. Germline V lookup: CDR1 SGHRS, CDR2 YFSETQ. CDR3 sequence reads: CASSLRVGEQFF. CDR3 DNA sequence: TGCGCCAGCAGCTTAAGGGTGGGTGAGCAGTTCTTC. Together with reference TRBV5-1 and TRBJ2-1, the CDR3 gives the full variable domain: KAGVTQTPRYLIKTRGQQVTLSCSPISGHRSVSWYQQTPGQGLQFLFEYFSETQRNKGNFPGRFSGRQFSNSRSEMNVSTLELGDSALYLCASSLRVGEQFFGPGTRLTVL.

This chain links TRBV7-9 with TRBJ2-2; tentatively, D is TRBD2 (6 bases). Trimming took 5 bases from V and 7 from J, leaving 11 bases between them. Germline CDR1 SEHNR, CDR2 FQNEAQ (reference sequence). The CDR3 totals 13 residues. The DNA for the CDR3 is TGTGCCAGCAGCCCCCCGGGGGTCGGGGAGCTGTTTTTT. Translation: CASSPPGVGELFF.

The V call is TRBV6-1, the J call TRBJ2-5; the D gene is possibly TRBD1 (6 bases). V was clipped by 3 bases and J by 5 bases, with 10 bases between them. The CDR3 contains 13 residues. Germline assignment: CDR1 MNHNS and CDR2 SASEGT. The CDR3 region is CASSDAGVETQYF. In DNA, the CDR3 is TGTGCCAGCAGTGACGCAGGGGTTGAGACCCAGTACTTC.

There are a few counts of this clone. The chain is built from TRBV5-6 and TRBJ2-7; D might be TRBD1 (5 bases). The CDR3 covers 12 residues. Germline V lookup: CDR1 SGHDT, CDR2 YYEEEE. V lost 4 bases, J lost 1 base, and 6 bases lay in between. CDR3 DNA: TGTGCCAGCAGCCAGGGTTCCTACGAGCAGTACTTC. This codes for CASSQGSYEQYF. Full variable domain (outside the CDR3, taken from reference TRBV5-6 and TRBJ2-7): DAGVTQSPTHLIKTRGQQVTLRCSPKSGHDTVSWYQQALGQGPQFIFQYYEEEERQRGNFPDRFSGHQFPNYSSELNVNALLLGDSALYLCASSQGSYEQYFGPGTRLTVT.

This clone was detected only once. The J gene is TRBJ2-2, the V gene TRBV7-9, with D perhaps matching TRBD1 (5 bases). Looked up from germline, CDR1 is SEHNR and CDR2 is FQNEAQ (reference sequence). V lost 5 bases, J lost 4 bases, and 11 bases lay in between. The CDR3 runs 14 residues. DNA for the CDR3: TGTGCCAGCAGCAGGGGCACGGGCACCGGGGAGCTGTTTTTT. Translated: CASSRGTGTGELFF.

This clone is categorized as large (0.1 to 1%). The J gene is TRBJ2-7, the V gene TRBV5-1; D is uncertain. Germline assignment: CDR1 SGHRS and CDR2 YFSETQ. The V end was cut by 2 bases, the J end by 4 bases, with 13 bases between. The CDR3 contains 14 residues. The CDR3 coding sequence is TGCGCCAGCAGCTTAACAGCTAGAGGTTACGAGCAGTACTTC. This gives the protein CASSLTARGYEQYF.

J is TRBJ2-2 and V is TRBV29-1; D remains unclear. Per the germline V gene, CDR1 is SQVTM and CDR2 is ANQGSEA. The CDR3 has 14 amino acids. The V end lost 2 bases, the J end lost 0 bases, and 7 bases lay between the germline ends. CDR3 coding DNA: TGCAGCGTTGAAATGGCGGCGAACACCGGGGAGCTGTTTTTT. Residues: CSVEMAANTGELFF.

This sequence joins TRBV12-5 and TRBJ1-2; 9 nucleotides align to TRBD1. V shed 6 bases and J 7 bases; nucleotides not matched to a gene: 9. Germline V gene sequence: CDR1 LGHNT, CDR2 FRNRAP. This CDR3 is 14 amino acids long. CDR3: CASGSGTGLGGYTF. In DNA form, the CDR3 reads TGTGCTAGTGGATCCGGGACAGGGTTAGGTGGCTACACCTTC.

J is TRBJ2-2 and V is TRBV6-5; D uncertain. With 0 bases removed from V and 1 base from J, the gap between germline ends came to 3 bases. This CDR3 region has 14 residues. Germline CDR1 reads MNHEY; CDR2 reads SVGAGI. CDR3 bases: TGTGCCAGCAGTTACTCGCAGAACACCGGGGAGCTGTTTTTT. It translates to CASSYSQNTGELFF.

This chain connects TRBV4-1 to TRBJ2-7; no clear D. The CDR3 has 12 amino acids. Germline values: CDR1 MGHRA, CDR2 YSYEKL. Trimming shortened V by 6 bases and J by 6 bases, and 12 bases separated the two germline ends. The DNA for the CDR3 is TGCGCCAGCAGTCCACCCGGGCTCGAGCAGTACTTC. Protein product: CASSPPGLEQYF.

The genes are TRBV7-9 and TRBJ2-7, with D possibly matching TRBD2 (7 bases). V was cut by 5 bases and J by 3 bases, with 14 bases left in between. Germline V gene data show CDR1 as SEHNR and CDR2 as FQNEAQ (reference sequence). The CDR3 is 14 residues long. DNA of the CDR3: TGTGCCAGCAGCCCCCCGGGGGGCGTCTACGAGCAGTACTTC. Its protein is CASSPPGGVYEQYF.

The gene calls are TRBV7-3 and TRBJ2-3, with unresolved D. The V gene lost 5 bases and the J gene lost 4 bases, with 10 bases spanning the gap. The CDR3 is 13 amino acids. The V gene's germline CDR1 is SGHTA and CDR2 FQGTGA. The chain's CDR3 is CASSTINADTQYF. Here the CDR3 DNA reads TGTGCCAGCAGCACCATCAACGCAGATACGCAGTATTTT.